These T cell receptor beta chains were read from a single sample in a study of CD8 T cells in Susac syndrome. TCRdb used MiXCR to reprocess the immunoSEQ multiplex PCR reads, holding one entry per CDR3 protein. The sample shows 150,000 to 200,000 distinct CDR3 sequences, 85% to 95% of them seen only once. What was sequenced was CD4+ T cells from PBMCs. The receptors derive from a human donor in good health. Both conserved end residues are part of each CDR3. The D gene is left open where the match is weak. Clone size, where shown, is once, few, many, or a class for clones that have expanded.

J: TRBJ1-2
V: TRBV29-1
size: .
D: .
length: 12
CDR3: CSVTKEGYGYTF
DNA: TGCAGCGTTACCAAGGAGGGCTATGGCTACACCTTC

J: TRBJ1-2
V: TRBV29-1
size: .
D: .
length: 12
CDR3: CSALGQLYGYTF
DNA: TGCAGCGCCCTGGGGCAGCTCTATGGCTACACCTTC

J: TRBJ2-7
V: TRBV6-2/TRBV6-3
size: .
D: TRBD2
length: 14
CDR3: CASSYAGEYYEQYF
DNA: TGTGCCAGCAGTTATGCGGGAGAGTACTACGAGCAGTACTTC

J: TRBJ1-1
V: TRBV24-1
size: .
D: .
length: 11
CDR3: CATSSQLEAFF
DNA: TGTGCCACCAGTTCGCAGCTTGAAGCTTTCTTT

J: TRBJ1-2
V: TRBV20-1
size: .
D: .
length: 12
CDR3: CSARDGLNGYTF
DNA: TGCAGTGCTAGAGACGGTCTGAATGGCTACACCTTC

J: TRBJ1-2
V: TRBV20-1
size: .
D: .
length: 14
CDR3: CSAPPYGPNYGYTF
DNA: TGCAGTGCCCCACCCTACGGCCCTAACTATGGCTACACCTTC

J: TRBJ1-1
V: TRBV3-1
size: .
D: .
length: 14
CDR3: CASSRPVRGSEAFF
DNA: TGTGCCAGCAGTCGGCCTGTGAGGGGGTCTGAAGCTTTCTTT

J: TRBJ2-5
V: TRBV7-2
size: few
D: TRBD1
length: 14
CDR3: CASSSDRVGETQYF
DNA: TGTGCCAGCAGCTCGGACAGGGTTGGCGAGACCCAGTACTTC

J: TRBJ2-7
V: TRBV20-1
size: .
D: TRBD2
length: 13
CDR3: CSAEAGGNYEQYF
DNA: TGCAGTGCCGAAGCGGGAGGGAACTACGAGCAGTACTTC

J: TRBJ2-3
V: TRBV28
size: .
D: .
length: 12
CDR3: CASKTGTDTQYF
DNA: TGTGCCAGCAAGACCGGCACAGATACGCAGTATTTT

J: TRBJ1-2
V: TRBV7-2
size: .
D: TRBD1
length: 14
CDR3: CASSLFGQGYGYTF
DNA: TGTGCCAGCAGCTTATTCGGACAGGGCTATGGCTACACCTTC

J: TRBJ2-7
V: TRBV5-1
size: .
D: TRBD1
length: 13
CDR3: CASSRDRVFEQYF
DNA: TGCGCCAGCAGCAGGGACAGGGTCTTCGAGCAGTACTTC

J: TRBJ2-5
V: TRBV5-1
size: .
D: .
length: 16
CDR3: CASSSTSRTAQETQYF
DNA: TGCGCCAGCAGCTCAACGTCGAGGACGGCCCAAGAGACCCAGTACTTC

J: TRBJ2-2
V: TRBV29-1
size: .
D: .
length: 12
CDR3: CSVVSGTGELFF
DNA: TGCAGCGTTGTTAGCGGCACCGGGGAGCTGTTTTTT

J: TRBJ2-7
V: TRBV29-1
size: .
D: TRBD2
length: 14
CDR3: CSVATSGNLYEQYF
DNA: TGCAGCGTTGCAACTAGCGGCAACTTGTACGAGCAGTACTTC

J: TRBJ1-5
V: TRBV20-1
size: .
D: .
length: 12
CDR3: CSARTVGQPQHF
DNA: TGCAGTGCTAGGACAGTAGGTCAGCCCCAGCATTTT

J: TRBJ1-5
V: TRBV15
size: .
D: .
length: 14
CDR3: CATSRDRFSDFQHF
DNA: TGTGCCACCAGCAGAGATAGGTTTTCGGACTTCCAGCATTTT

J: TRBJ2-1
V: TRBV6-2/TRBV6-3
size: .
D: TRBD2
length: 20
CDR3: CASSSGLAGGSSSSYNEQFF
DNA: TGTGCCAGCAGTTCGGGACTAGCGGGAGGTTCCTCTAGCTCCTACAATGAGCAGTTCTTC

J: TRBJ2-3
V: TRBV9
size: .
D: .
length: 15
CDR3: CASSLSSYYTDTQYF
DNA: TGTGCCAGCAGCCTTAGCTCTTATTACACAGATACGCAGTATTTT

J: TRBJ2-5
V: TRBV6-6
size: once
D: TRBD2
length: 16
CDR3: CASSYQAGGPGETQYF
DNA: TGTGCCAGCAGTTACCAGGCGGGAGGGCCGGGTGAGACCCAGTACTTC

J: TRBJ1-4
V: TRBV28
size: .
D: TRBD1
length: 14
CDR3: CASSPGTGHIGLFF
DNA: TGTGCCAGCAGCCCCGGGACAGGGCATATCGGACTGTTTTTT

J: TRBJ1-1
V: TRBV3-1
size: .
D: TRBD1
length: 14
CDR3: CASSPRDRDTEAFF
DNA: TGTGCCAGCAGCCCCCGGGACAGGGACACTGAAGCTTTCTTT

J: TRBJ2-3
V: TRBV12-3/TRBV12-4
size: .
D: .
length: 13
CDR3: CASTLPGTDTQYF
DNA: TGTGCCAGCACCTTACCCGGCACAGATACGCAGTATTTT

J: TRBJ2-3
V: TRBV12-3/TRBV12-4
size: .
D: .
length: 14
CDR3: CASSFKGDTDTQYF
DNA: TGTGCCAGCAGTTTTAAGGGGGACACAGATACGCAGTATTTT

J: TRBJ2-7
V: TRBV7-8
size: .
D: .
length: 14
CDR3: CASSFEGTSLEQYF
DNA: TGTGCCAGCAGCTTTGAAGGGACATCGCTCGAGCAGTACTTC

J: TRBJ2-7
V: TRBV28
size: .
D: .
length: 14
CDR3: CASSLSGRVYEQYF
DNA: TGTGCCAGCAGTTTATCGGGCAGGGTTTACGAGCAGTACTTC

J: TRBJ1-2
V: TRBV29-1
size: .
D: TRBD1
length: 14
CDR3: CSVDPQGEDYGYTF
DNA: TGCAGCGTTGACCCACAGGGGGAAGACTATGGCTACACCTTC

J: TRBJ1-5
V: TRBV7-2
size: .
D: TRBD1
length: 14
CDR3: CASSRDRANQPQHF
DNA: TGTGCCAGCAGCCGGGACAGGGCAAACCAGCCCCAGCATTTT

J: TRBJ2-7
V: TRBV7-2
size: .
D: .
length: 14
CDR3: CASSGDSGPYEQYF
DNA: TGTGCCAGCTCCGGGGACTCGGGACCCTACGAGCAGTACTTC

J: TRBJ2-7
V: TRBV27
size: .
D: .
length: 13
CDR3: CASSPRWGYEQYF
DNA: TGTGCCAGCAGCCCCCGGTGGGGGTACGAGCAGTACTTC

J: TRBJ1-1
V: TRBV30
size: .
D: TRBD1
length: 14
CDR3: CAWRPGQGSTEAFF
DNA: TGTGCCTGGAGACCGGGACAGGGAAGCACTGAAGCTTTCTTT

J: TRBJ1-2
V: TRBV20-1
size: .
D: TRBD1
length: 15
CDR3: CSARDAGQELYGYTF
DNA: TGCAGTGCTAGGGATGCCGGACAGGAGCTCTATGGCTACACCTTC

J: TRBJ1-2
V: TRBV2
size: .
D: .
length: 12
CDR3: CASSEGHYGYTF
DNA: TGTGCCAGCAGTGAAGGTCACTATGGCTACACCTTC

J: TRBJ2-1
V: TRBV9
size: .
D: .
length: 15
CDR3: CASSVGKGFSNEQFF
DNA: TGTGCCAGCAGCGTAGGTAAGGGCTTCAGCAATGAGCAGTTCTTC

J: TRBJ1-4
V: TRBV6-5
size: .
D: .
length: 14
CDR3: CASSSGTKGEKLFF
DNA: TGTGCCAGCAGCTCCGGGACAAAAGGGGAAAAACTGTTTTTT

J: TRBJ1-2
V: TRBV5-1
size: .
D: .
length: 14
CDR3: CASSFIGREYGYTF
DNA: TGCGCCAGCAGCTTTATTGGGAGGGAATATGGCTACACCTTC

J: TRBJ1-2
V: TRBV24-1
size: .
D: .
length: 14
CDR3: CATRKRTDPYGYTF
DNA: TGTGCCACCAGAAAGCGGACTGACCCCTATGGCTACACCTTC

J: TRBJ2-1
V: TRBV9
size: .
D: .
length: 15
CDR3: CASSVVGAKDNEQFF
DNA: TGTGCCAGCAGCGTGGTGGGGGCGAAGGATAATGAGCAGTTCTTC

J: TRBJ2-5
V: TRBV20-1
size: .
D: .
length: 14
CDR3: CSARVNRGAETQYF
DNA: TGCAGTGCCCGAGTAAACCGGGGGGCGGAGACCCAGTACTTC

J: TRBJ2-3
V: TRBV29-1
size: .
D: TRBD2
length: 15
CDR3: CSVEPSGMSTDTQYF
DNA: TGCAGCGTTGAGCCTAGCGGGATGAGCACAGATACGCAGTATTTT

J: TRBJ2-7
V: TRBV6-5
size: .
D: .
length: 15
CDR3: CASSYSGVGSYEQYF
DNA: TGTGCCAGCAGTTACAGCGGCGTAGGGTCCTACGAGCAGTACTTC

J: TRBJ1-1
V: TRBV29-1
size: .
D: .
length: 14
CDR3: CSVEGRGRGTEAFF
DNA: TGCAGCGTTGAGGGCCGGGGGCGCGGCACTGAAGCTTTCTTT

J: TRBJ1-2
V: TRBV7-3
size: .
D: .
length: 13
CDR3: CASSGGDGYGYTF
DNA: TGTGCCAGCAGTGGCGGCGACGGCTATGGCTACACCTTC

J: TRBJ2-1
V: TRBV7-2
size: few
D: .
length: 12
CDR3: CASSDRYNEQFF
DNA: TGTGCCAGCAGCGATCGTTACAATGAGCAGTTCTTC

J: TRBJ2-3
V: TRBV5-1
size: .
D: .
length: 12
CDR3: CASSFQEDTQYF
DNA: TGCGCCAGCAGCTTCCAGGAAGATACGCAGTATTTT

J: TRBJ1-2
V: TRBV12-3/TRBV12-4
size: .
D: .
length: 12
CDR3: CASSLQNYGYTF
DNA: TGTGCCAGCAGTTTACAGAACTATGGCTACACCTTC

J: TRBJ1-1
V: TRBV29-1
size: .
D: .
length: 12
CDR3: CSAAGGYTEAFF
DNA: TGCAGCGCCGCCGGCGGTTACACTGAAGCTTTCTTT

J: TRBJ1-2
V: TRBV14
size: .
D: .
length: 13
CDR3: CASSKGQGRGYTF
DNA: TGTGCCAGCAGCAAGGGTCAGGGCCGTGGCTACACCTTC

J: TRBJ1-2
V: TRBV20-1
size: .
D: .
length: 14
CDR3: CSARIGGAGYGYTF
DNA: TGCAGTGCTAGGATCGGGGGCGCAGGGTATGGCTACACCTTC

J: TRBJ2-3
V: TRBV30
size: .
D: TRBD2
length: 15
CDR3: CAFSPGLAPGDTQYF
DNA: TGTGCCTTCTCACCGGGACTAGCGCCGGGGGATACGCAGTATTTT

J: TRBJ2-3
V: TRBV25-1
size: .
D: .
length: 14
CDR3: CASSESLGWSTQYF
DNA: TGTGCCAGCAGTGAAAGCCTAGGGTGGAGTACGCAGTATTTT

J: TRBJ1-5
V: TRBV28
size: .
D: TRBD1
length: 13
CDR3: CASRTGSNQPQHF
DNA: TGTGCCAGTCGGACAGGTAGCAATCAGCCCCAGCATTTT

J: TRBJ2-3
V: TRBV4-2
size: .
D: TRBD1
length: 16
CDR3: CASSRSRTGGTDTQYF
DNA: TGTGCCAGCAGCCGTTCCAGGACAGGGGGCACAGATACGCAGTATTTT

J: TRBJ2-4
V: TRBV20-1
size: .
D: .
length: 15
CDR3: CSASVGILAKNIQYF
DNA: TGCAGTGCTAGTGTCGGAATTTTAGCCAAAAACATTCAGTACTTC

J: TRBJ2-7
V: TRBV28
size: .
D: TRBD2
length: 13
CDR3: CASFGGGTYEQYF
DNA: TGTGCCAGCTTTGGGGGGGGGACCTACGAGCAGTACTTC

J: TRBJ2-5
V: TRBV29-1
size: .
D: TRBD1
length: 15
CDR3: CSVEDLKRQGKTQYF
DNA: TGCAGCGTTGAAGATCTTAAGCGACAGGGGAAGACCCAGTACTTC

J: TRBJ2-5
V: TRBV7-9
size: .
D: TRBD1
length: 14
CDR3: CASRGQGGQETQYF
DNA: TGTGCCAGCAGAGGACAGGGGGGACAAGAGACCCAGTACTTC

J: TRBJ2-2
V: TRBV27
size: once
D: .
length: 15
CDR3: CASSLSQGGTGELFF
DNA: TGTGCCAGCAGTTTATCACAGGGAGGCACCGGGGAGCTGTTTTTT